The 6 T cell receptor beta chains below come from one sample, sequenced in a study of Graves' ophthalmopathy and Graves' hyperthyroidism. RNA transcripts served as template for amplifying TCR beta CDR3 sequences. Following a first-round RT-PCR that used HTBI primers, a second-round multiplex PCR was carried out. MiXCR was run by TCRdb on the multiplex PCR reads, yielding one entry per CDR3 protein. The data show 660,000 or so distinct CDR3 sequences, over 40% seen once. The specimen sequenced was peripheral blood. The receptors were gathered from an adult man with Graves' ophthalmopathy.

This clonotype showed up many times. CDR3 loop: CSARAGTVNYGYTF. DNA for the CDR3: TGCAGTGCTAGAGCCGGGACAGTGAACTATGGCTACACCTTC. V gene TRBV20-1 combines with J gene TRBJ1-2; 7 bases align to TRBD1. V dropped 1 base and J dropped 2; count of bases not matched to a gene: 4. CDR1 and CDR2 from the germline V gene are DFQATT and SNEGSKA (reference sequence). There are 14 residues in the CDR3.

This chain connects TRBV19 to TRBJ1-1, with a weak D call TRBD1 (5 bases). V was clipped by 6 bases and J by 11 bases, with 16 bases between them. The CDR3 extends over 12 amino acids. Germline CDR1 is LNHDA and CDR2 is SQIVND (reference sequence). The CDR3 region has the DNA TGTGCCAGTAGGGGGGAGGGGTCTCAGGCTTTCTTT. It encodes CASRGEGSQAFF. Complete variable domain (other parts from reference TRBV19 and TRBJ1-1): DGGITQSPKYLFRKEGQNVTLSCEQNLNHDAMYWYRQDPGQGLRLIYYSQIVNDFQKGDIAEGYSVSREKKESFPLTVTSAQKNPTAFYLCASRGEGSQAFFGQGTRLTVV.

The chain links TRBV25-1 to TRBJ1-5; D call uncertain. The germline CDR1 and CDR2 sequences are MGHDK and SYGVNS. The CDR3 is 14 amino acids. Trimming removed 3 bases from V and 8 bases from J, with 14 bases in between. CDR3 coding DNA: TGTGCCAGCAGTGATTCCCACGCGACGGAGCCCCAGCATTTT. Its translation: CASSDSHATEPQHF.

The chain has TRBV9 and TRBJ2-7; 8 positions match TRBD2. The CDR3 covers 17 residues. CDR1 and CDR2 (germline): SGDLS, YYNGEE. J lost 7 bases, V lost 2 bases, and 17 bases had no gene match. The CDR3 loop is CASSVPRAAGDYNEQYF. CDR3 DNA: TGTGCCAGCAGCGTCCCTCGGGCAGCGGGAGACTACAATGAGCAGTACTTC.

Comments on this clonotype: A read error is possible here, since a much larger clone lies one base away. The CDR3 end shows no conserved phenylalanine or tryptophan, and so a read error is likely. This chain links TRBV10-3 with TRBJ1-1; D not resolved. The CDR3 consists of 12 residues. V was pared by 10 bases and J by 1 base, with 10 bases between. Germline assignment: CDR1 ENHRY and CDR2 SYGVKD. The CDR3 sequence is CASTNPNTEAFL. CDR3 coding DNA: TGTGCCAGCACTAACCCGAACACTGAAGCTTTCCTT.

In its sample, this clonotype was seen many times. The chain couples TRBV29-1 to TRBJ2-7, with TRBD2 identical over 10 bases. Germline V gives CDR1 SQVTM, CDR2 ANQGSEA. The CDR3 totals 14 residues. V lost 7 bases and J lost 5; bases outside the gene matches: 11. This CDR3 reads CSAEGLAGAHEQYF. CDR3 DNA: TGCAGCGCCGAGGGCCTAGCGGGGGCCCACGAGCAGTACTTC.